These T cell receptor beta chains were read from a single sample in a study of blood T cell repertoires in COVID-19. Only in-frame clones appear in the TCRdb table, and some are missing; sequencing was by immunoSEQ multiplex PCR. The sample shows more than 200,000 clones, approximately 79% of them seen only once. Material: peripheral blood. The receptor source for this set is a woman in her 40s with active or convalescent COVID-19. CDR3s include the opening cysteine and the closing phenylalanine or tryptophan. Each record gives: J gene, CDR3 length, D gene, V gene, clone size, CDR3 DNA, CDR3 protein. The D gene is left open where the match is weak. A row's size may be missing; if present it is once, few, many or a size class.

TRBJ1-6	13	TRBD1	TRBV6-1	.	TGTGCCAGCAGTCGCGGACAGGGCGGACCCCTCCACTTT	CASSRGQGGPLHF
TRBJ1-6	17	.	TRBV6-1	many	TGTGCCAGCAGTGAGGTGGGGGGTAGCTCCTATAATTCACCCCTCCACTTT	CASSEVGGSSYNSPLHF
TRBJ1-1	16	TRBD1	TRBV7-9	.	TGTGCCAGCAGCTACCCCGGGACAGGGATGAACACTGAAGCTTTCTTT	CASSYPGTGMNTEAFF
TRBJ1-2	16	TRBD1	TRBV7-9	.	TGTGCCAGCAGCGCGGCGGGTGGGACAGGGGGCTATGGCTACACCTTC	CASSAAGGTGGYGYTF
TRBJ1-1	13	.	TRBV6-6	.	TGTGCCAGCAGACCATACAGGGACACTGAAGCTTTCTTT	CASRPYRDTEAFF
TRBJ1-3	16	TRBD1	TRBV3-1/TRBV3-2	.	TGTGCCAGCAGCGGCCGGGACAGATACTCTGGAAACACCATATATTTT	CASSGRDRYSGNTIYF
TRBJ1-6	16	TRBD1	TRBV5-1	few	TGCGCCAGCAGCTTGGCCGTCGGGACAGACAATTCACCCCTCCACTTT	CASSLAVGTDNSPLHF
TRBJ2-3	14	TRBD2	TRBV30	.	TGTGCCTGGGGGACACTAGCGGGGGCAGATACGCAGTATTTT	CAWGTLAGADTQYF
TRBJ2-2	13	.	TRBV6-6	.	TGTGCCAGCATCTTCTCTAACACCGGGGAGCTGTTTTTT	CASIFSNTGELFF
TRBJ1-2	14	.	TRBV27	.	TGTGCCAGCAGCAAGGGGTCGGCGTCTCATGGCTACGCCTTC	CASSKGSASHGYAF
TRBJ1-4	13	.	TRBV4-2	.	TGTGCCAGCAGCCAAGACAGGGGTGAAAAACTGTTTTTT	CASSQDRGEKLFF
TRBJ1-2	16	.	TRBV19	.	TGTGCCAGTAGTATGAGTCGGGGAGCTGCGCTAAGGGGCTACACCTTC	CASSMSRGAALRGYTF
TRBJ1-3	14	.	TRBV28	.	TGTGCCAGCAGTATCGGTCTTGAGAGAAACACCATATATTTT	CASSIGLERNTIYF
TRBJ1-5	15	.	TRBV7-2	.	TGTGCCAGCAGCCCCAACCTTGACAGGTTGCAGCCCCAGCATTTT	CASSPNLDRLQPQHF
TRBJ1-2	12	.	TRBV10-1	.	TGCGCCATTGGAGCGGACAACTATGGCTACACCTTC	CAIGADNYGYTF
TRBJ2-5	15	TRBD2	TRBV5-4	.	TGTGCCAGCAGCTCAGCGACTAGCGGGCAAGAGACCCAGTACTTC	CASSSATSGQETQYF
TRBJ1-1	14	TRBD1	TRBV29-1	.	TGCAGCGGAGTGGACAGGGGGAGTAGCACTGAAGCTTTCTTT	CSGVDRGSSTEAFF
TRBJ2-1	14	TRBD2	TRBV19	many	TGTGCCAGTAATGGCGGGGGGATGTACAATGAGCAGTTCTTC	CASNGGGMYNEQFF
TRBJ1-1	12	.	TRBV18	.	TGTGCCAGCTCACTGAGTTATCCGGAAGCTTTCTTT	CASSLSYPEAFF
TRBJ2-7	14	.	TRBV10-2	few	TGCGCCAGCAGTGAGTCTGGGACAACCTACGAGCAGTACTTC	CASSESGTTYEQYF
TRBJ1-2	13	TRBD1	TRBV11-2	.	TGTGCCAGCAGCGCTGACAGGGGGACTGGCTACACCTTC	CASSADRGTGYTF
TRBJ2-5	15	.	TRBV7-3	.	TGTGCCAGCACCGCCTCGGGACTTGGGGGAGAGACCCAGTACTTC	CASTASGLGGETQYF
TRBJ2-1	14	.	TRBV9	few	TGTGCCAGCAGCGTAGACGGCAGCGACAATGAGCAGTTCTTC	CASSVDGSDNEQFF
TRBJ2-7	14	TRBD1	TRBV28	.	TGTGCCAGCGGCAGCAGGGGGAGAGGGTACGAGCAGTACTTC	CASGSRGRGYEQYF
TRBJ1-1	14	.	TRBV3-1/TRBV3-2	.	TGTGCCAGCAGCCAAGACTGGACAGACACTGAAGCTTTCTTT	CASSQDWTDTEAFF
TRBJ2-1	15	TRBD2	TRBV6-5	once	TGTGCCAGCAGATTTAGCGGGGGGGCCTCTAATGAGCAGTTCTTC	CASRFSGGASNEQFF
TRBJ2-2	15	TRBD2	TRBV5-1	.	TGCGCCAGCAGACCCACGGGGGGGGCGACAGGGGAGCTGTTTTTT	CASRPTGGATGELFF
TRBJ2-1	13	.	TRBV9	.	TGTGCCAGCAGCGTAGGGCCCTACAATGAGCAGTTCTTC	CASSVGPYNEQFF
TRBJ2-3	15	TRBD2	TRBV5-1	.	TGCGCCAGCAGCTCACTAGCGGGGGACACAGATACGCAGTATTTT	CASSSLAGDTDTQYF
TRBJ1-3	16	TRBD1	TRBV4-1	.	TGCGCCAGCAGCCTGAGGGGACAGGCGGATGGAAACACCATATATTTT	CASSLRGQADGNTIYF
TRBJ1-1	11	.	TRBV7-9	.	TGTGCCAGCACTGAGGGCGGTGAAGCTTTCTTT	CASTEGGEAFF
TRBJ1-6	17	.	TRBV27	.	TGTGCCAGCAGCGCCATATCAAGGGGGTATCATAATTCACCCCTCCACTTT	CASSAISRGYHNSPLHF
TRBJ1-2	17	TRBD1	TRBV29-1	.	TGCAGCGTTGAAGATAGGCAGGGGGAAGTAGCTAACTATGGCTACACCTTC	CSVEDRQGEVANYGYTF
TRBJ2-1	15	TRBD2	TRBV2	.	TGTGCCAGCAGAGCCGGGACTAGCGGGTACAATGAGCAGTTCTTC	CASRAGTSGYNEQFF
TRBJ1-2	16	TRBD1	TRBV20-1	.	TGCAGTGCTAGTCCCGGGACAGGGGGCAGGGGTGGTGGCTACACCTTC	CSASPGTGGRGGGYTF
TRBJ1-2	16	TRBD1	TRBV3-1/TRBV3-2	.	TGTGCCAGCAGCCAACCCCTGGGACAGGGTAACGTTGGCTACACCTTC	CASSQPLGQGNVGYTF
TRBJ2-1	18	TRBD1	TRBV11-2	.	TGTGCCACCCTACCTCGGGGGATAACTGGACAGGGTTACAATGAGCAGTTCTTC	CATLPRGITGQGYNEQFF
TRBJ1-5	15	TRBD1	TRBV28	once	TGTGCCAGCAGTGAACCGGGACAGAGCAATCAGCCCCAGCATTTT	CASSEPGQSNQPQHF
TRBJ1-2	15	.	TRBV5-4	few	TGTGCCAGCAGCTGGGGATTCGACAGGAACTATGGCTACACCTTC	CASSWGFDRNYGYTF
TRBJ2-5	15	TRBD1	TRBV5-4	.	TGTGCCAGCAGCACCGGGACAGGGGGCAGGGAGACCCAGTACTTC	CASSTGTGGRETQYF
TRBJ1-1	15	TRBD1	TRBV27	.	TGTGCCAGCAGTCCCGACAGGGAAAGGGGTACTGAAGCTTTCTTT	CASSPDRERGTEAFF
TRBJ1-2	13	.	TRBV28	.	TGTGCCAGCAGTTTACCAGGGTGGAGCGGCTACACCTTC	CASSLPGWSGYTF
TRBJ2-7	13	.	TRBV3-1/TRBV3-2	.	TGTGCCAGCAGCTATAAGGGCGAGGGATTGCAGTACTTC	CASSYKGEGLQYF
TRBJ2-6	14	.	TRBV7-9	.	TGTGCCATTGGAGGTCCCTCTGGGGCCAACGTCCTGACTTTC	CAIGGPSGANVLTF
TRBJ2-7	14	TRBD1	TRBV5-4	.	TGTGCCAGCAGCGCACCGGGACAGGCGTACGAGCAGTACTTC	CASSAPGQAYEQYF